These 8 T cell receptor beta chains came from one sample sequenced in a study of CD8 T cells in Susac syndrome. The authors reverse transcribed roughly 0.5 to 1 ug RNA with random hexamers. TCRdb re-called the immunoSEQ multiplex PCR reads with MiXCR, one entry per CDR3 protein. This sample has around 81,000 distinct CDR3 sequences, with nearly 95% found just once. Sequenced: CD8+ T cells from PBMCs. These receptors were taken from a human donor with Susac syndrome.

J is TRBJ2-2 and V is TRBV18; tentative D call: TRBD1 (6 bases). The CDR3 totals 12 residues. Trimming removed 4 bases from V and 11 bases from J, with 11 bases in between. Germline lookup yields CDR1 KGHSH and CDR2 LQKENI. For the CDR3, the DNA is TGTGCCAGCTCACGGACAGCCGAAGAGCTGTTTTTT. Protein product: CASSRTAEELFF.

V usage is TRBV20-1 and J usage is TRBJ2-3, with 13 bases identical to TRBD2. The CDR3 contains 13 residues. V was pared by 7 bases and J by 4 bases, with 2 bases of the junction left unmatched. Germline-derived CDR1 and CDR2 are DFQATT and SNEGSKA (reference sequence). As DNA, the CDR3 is TGCAGTGGGACTAGCGGGGGACCAGATACGCAGTATTTT. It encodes CSGTSGGPDTQYF.

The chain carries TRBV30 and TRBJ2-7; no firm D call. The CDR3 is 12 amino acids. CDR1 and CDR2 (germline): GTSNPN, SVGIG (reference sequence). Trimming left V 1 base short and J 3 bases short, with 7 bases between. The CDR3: CAWSGTVYEQYF. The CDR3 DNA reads TGTGCCTGGAGTGGAACAGTCTACGAGCAGTACTTC. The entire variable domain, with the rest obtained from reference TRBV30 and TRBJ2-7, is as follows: SQTIHQWPATLVQPVGSPLSLECTVEGTSNPNLYWYRQAAGRGLQLLFYSVGIGQISSEVPQNLSASRPQDRQFILSSKKLLLSDSGFYLCAWSGTVYEQYFGPGTRLTVT.

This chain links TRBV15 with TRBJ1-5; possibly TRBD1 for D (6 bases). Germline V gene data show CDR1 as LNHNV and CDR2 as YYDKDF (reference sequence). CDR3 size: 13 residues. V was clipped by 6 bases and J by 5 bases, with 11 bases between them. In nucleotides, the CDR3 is TGTGCCACCAGTCAGGGGTCGGATCAGCCCCAGCATTTT. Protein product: CATSQGSDQPQHF.

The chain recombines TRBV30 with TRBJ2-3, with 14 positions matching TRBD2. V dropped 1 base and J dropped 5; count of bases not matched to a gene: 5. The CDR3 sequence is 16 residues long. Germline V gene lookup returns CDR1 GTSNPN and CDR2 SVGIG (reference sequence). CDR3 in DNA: TGTGCCTGGAGTGAAGGACTAGCGGGAGGTGGAGATACGCAGTATTTT. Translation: CAWSEGLAGGGDTQYF.

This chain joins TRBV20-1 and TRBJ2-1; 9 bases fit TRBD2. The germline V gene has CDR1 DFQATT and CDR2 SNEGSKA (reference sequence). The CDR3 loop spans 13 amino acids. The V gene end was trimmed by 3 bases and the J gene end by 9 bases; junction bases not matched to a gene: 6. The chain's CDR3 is CSARPSGIGEQFF. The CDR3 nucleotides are TGCAGTGCTAGGCCTAGCGGGATTGGTGAGCAGTTCTTC.

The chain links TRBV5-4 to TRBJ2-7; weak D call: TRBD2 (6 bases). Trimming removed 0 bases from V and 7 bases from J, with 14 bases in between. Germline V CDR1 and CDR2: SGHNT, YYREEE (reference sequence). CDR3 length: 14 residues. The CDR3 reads CASSLEGTPKEQYF. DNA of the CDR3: TGTGCCAGCAGCTTGGAGGGGACTCCCAAGGAGCAGTACTTC.

The CDR3 DNA reads as TGTGCCTGGAGTGTTTATTGGGGATCACCCCTCCACTTT. Its translation: CAWSVYWGSPLHF. This chain joins TRBV30 and TRBJ1-6, with D unclear. The ends were cut back, 0 bases at V and 10 bases at J, with 10 bases in the middle. The germline CDR1 and CDR2 sequences are GTSNPN and SVGIG (reference sequence). This CDR3 is built from 13 residues. The full variable domain, completed using reference TRBV30 and TRBJ1-6, is SQTIHQWPATLVQPVGSPLSLECTVEGTSNPNLYWYRQAAGRGLQLLFYSVGIGQISSEVPQNLSASRPQDRQFILSSKKLLLSDSGFYLCAWSVYWGSPLHFGNGTRLTVT.